This TCR beta chain was captured in a study of radiotherapy plus CTLA-4 blockade in lung cancer. The wider study: Disease control was present in 30% to 35% of patients, and objective responses in about 19%. Broader study findings: Early blood T cell clone changes and increased post-radiation serum interferon-beta were reportedly the strongest response predictors. Blood saw expansion of tumor-derived TCR clones after radiotherapy plus ipilimumab.

The data were produced by immunoSEQ multiplex PCR, yet TCRdb's version contains in-frame clones alone and is incomplete. The sample includes about 98,000 clones, 75% to 90% of them seen just once. CTLA-4 blockade using ipilimumab, together with focal radiation, was received by patients with chemo-refractory metastatic non-small-cell lung cancer. Note on this clone: Its specificity is not known.

CDR1 and CDR2 from the germline V gene are MDHEN and SYDVKM. The V gene lost 8 bases and the J gene lost 5 bases, with 18 bases spanning the gap. The CDR3 loop spans 15 amino acids. This clonotype was obtained from a human donor with non-small cell lung cancer who had a partial response to radiotherapy plus ipilimumab. The input for sequencing was peripheral blood, taken from a patient treated with radiotherapy plus ipilimumab. The J gene is TRBJ2-2, the V gene TRBV28; a possible D gene is TRBD2 (5 bases). Here the CDR3 reads CASSGSHTLTGELFF. The CDR3 region has the DNA TGTGCCAGCTCTGGGAGCCACACCCTTACCGGGGAGCTGTTTTTT.